The TCR beta chain under discussion was sequenced for a study of CD8 T cells in Susac syndrome. Notes on the study in general: An acknowledgment was made by the study that its TCR sequencing and HLA analysis involved relatively few individuals.

From blood CD8+ and CD4+ T cells, the TCR beta chain was sequenced. Worth noting for this clonotype: What it recognizes is unknown.

The V gene lost 2 bases and the J gene lost 0 bases, with 4 bases spanning the gap. Looked up from germline, CDR1 is KGHSH and CDR2 is LQKENI. The CDR3 has 13 amino acids. Random hexamers primed reverse transcription of about 0.45 to 1 ug RNA. Amplification of TCR beta CDR3 by immunoSEQ multiplex PCR spanned 54 Vbeta and 13 Jbeta. In TCRdb, the immunoSEQ multiplex PCR reads were re-called with MiXCR into one record per CDR3 protein. The data contain about 120,000 distinct CDR3 sequences, about 93% of them singletons. This receptor was obtained from a human donor in good health. V usage is TRBV18 and J usage is TRBJ1-1; no definite D call. The sequenced sample was CD4+ T cells from PBMCs. The CDR3 sequence is CASSPVMNTEAFF. CDR3 DNA: TGTGCCAGCTCACCAGTAATGAACACTGAAGCTTTCTTT.